This TCR beta chain comes out of a study of patients and donors after allogeneic stem cell transplantation. The CDR3 covers 15 residues. Germline V lookup: CDR1 DFQATT, CDR2 SNEGSKA (reference sequence). This clonotype came up many times. Germline and junction disagree at one end, which may indicate a read error. Each CDR3 protein gets one entry after TCRdb re-called the RT-PCR reads with MiXCR. Among about a million distinct CDR3 sequences, more than 15% were seen once, and the ten largest hold 5.5% to 6.5%. The V gene is TRBV20-1, the J gene TRBJ1-4, with TRBD1 as a possible D gene (5 bases). The sample comprised blood, either unsorted or a sorted T cell fraction (not recorded which). The sequence was collected from a human donor who was either an allogeneic HSCT recipient or a stem cell or donor lymphocyte infusion donor (not recorded which). It is not recorded whose cells these are; they may come from a transplant donor. The CDR3 bases are TGCAGTGCAAGAGAGGGGTCCCGGACTAATGAAAAACTGTTTTTT. Protein product: CSAREGSRTNEKLFF.